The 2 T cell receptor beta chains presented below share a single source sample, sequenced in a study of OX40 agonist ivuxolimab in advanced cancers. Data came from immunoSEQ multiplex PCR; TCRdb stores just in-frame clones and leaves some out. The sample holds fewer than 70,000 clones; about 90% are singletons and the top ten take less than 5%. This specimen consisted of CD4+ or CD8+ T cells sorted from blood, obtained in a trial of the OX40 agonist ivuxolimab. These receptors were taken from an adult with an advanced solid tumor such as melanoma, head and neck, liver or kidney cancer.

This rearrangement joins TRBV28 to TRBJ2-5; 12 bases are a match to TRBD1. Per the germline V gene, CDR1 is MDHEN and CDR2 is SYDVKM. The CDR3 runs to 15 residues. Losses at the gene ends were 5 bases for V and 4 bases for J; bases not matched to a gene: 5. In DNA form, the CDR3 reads TGTGCCAGCAGTCGGGACAGGGGGCTGGCAGAGACCCAGTACTTC. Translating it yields CASSRDRGLAETQYF.

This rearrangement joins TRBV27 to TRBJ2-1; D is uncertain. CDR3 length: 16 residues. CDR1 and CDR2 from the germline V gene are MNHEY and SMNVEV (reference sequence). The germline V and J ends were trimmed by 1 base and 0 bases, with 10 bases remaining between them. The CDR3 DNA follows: TGTGCCAGCAGTTTATTTGGCAGGCACTCCTACAATGAGCAGTTCTTC. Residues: CASSLFGRHSYNEQFF.